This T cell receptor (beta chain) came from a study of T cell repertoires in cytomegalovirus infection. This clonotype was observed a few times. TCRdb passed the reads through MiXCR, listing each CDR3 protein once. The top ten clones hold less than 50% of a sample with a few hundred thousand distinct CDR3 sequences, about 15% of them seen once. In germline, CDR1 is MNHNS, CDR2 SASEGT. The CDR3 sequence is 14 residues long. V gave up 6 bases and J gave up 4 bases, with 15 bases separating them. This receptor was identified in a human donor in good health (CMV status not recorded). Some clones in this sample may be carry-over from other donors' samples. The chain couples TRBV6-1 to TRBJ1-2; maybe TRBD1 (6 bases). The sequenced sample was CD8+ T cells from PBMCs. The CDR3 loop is CASREEQGTYGYTF. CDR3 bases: TGTGCCAGCAGGGAGGAGCAGGGGACCTATGGCTACACCTTC.